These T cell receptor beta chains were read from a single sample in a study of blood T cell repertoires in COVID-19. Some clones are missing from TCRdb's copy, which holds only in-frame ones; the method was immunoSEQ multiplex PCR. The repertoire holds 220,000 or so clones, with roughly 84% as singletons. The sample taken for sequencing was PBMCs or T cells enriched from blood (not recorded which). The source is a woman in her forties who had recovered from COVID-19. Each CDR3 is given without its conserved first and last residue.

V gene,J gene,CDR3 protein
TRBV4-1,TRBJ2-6,ASSQFSGRASGANVLT
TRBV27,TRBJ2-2,ASSLLQGSIGELF
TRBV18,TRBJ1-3,ASSLGTGFSGNTIY
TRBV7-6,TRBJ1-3,ASSSPGLSGNTIY
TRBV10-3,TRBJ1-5,AISEQGLANQPQH
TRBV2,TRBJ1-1,ASKGREVAEAF
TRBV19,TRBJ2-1,ASSSLANNEQF
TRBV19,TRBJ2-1,ASSIIAGRERHNEQF
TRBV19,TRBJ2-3,ASIAQGLAGPASTDTQY
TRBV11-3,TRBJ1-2,ASSRYNSYGYT
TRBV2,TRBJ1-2,ASSDQGQSNYGYT
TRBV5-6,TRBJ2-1,ASSFVANNEQF
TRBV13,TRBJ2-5,ASSFRGQEETQY
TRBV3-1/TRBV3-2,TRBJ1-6,ASSQDRAGRSPLH
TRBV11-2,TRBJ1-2,ASSLDRDYGYT
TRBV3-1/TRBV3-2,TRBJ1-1,ASSRSVFTEAF
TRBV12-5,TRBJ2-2,ASGLVWKGGNTGELF
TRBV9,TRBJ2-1,ASSVGRYNEQF
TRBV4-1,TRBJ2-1,ASRNGFSLNNEQF
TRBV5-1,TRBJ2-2,ASSTAPNTGELF
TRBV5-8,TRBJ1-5,ASNTPGQGRQPQH
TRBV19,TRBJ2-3,ASRGLGASDTQY
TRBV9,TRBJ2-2,ASSASGPPNTGELF
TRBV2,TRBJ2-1,ASSAPGGTYNEQF
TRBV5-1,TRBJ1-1,ASSPGLSDPGAF
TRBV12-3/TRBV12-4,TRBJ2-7,ASSTQPYEQY
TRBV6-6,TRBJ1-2,ASSYEGGAYYGYT
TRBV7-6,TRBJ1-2,ASSSRQGINGYGYT
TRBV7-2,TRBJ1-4,ASSLRREEYEKLF
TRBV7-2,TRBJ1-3,ASSSRANSGNTIY
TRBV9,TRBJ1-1,ASSAGQGNTEAF
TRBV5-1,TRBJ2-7,ASSPNLGQVSYEQY
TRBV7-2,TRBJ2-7,ASSLRPRVEQY
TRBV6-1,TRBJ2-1,ASSLADSSYNEQF
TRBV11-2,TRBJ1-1,ASSLDRSLTEAF
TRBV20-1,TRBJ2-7,SASGLSQGTYEQY
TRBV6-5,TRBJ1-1,AGGQRNTEAF
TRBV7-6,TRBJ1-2,ASSYRDGGSYGYT
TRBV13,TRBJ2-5,ASSLVNGKETQY
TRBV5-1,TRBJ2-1,ATSTSWASSYNEQF
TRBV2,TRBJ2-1,ASSSGTSGSYNEQF
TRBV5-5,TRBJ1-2,ASSSRQDGYT
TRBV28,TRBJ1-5,ASSLYDTWTGGGSNQPQH
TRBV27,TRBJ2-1,ASRLKGTSGIYEQF
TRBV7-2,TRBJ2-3,ASSSPGGAMTDTQY
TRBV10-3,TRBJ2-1,ASAGTSGYGEQF
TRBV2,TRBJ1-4,ASLAPDSTNEKLF
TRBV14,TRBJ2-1,ASSQDEAGGPMDEQF
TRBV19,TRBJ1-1,ASRPNRGRSTEAF
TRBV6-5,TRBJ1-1,ASSTRQIPEAF